This T cell receptor (beta chain) appears in the sequencing data of a study of T-cell reconstitution after alpha-beta-depleted transplantation in children. The CDR3 is 12 amino acids. V dropped 5 bases and J dropped 6 bases, with 11 bases sitting between them. The germline V gene encodes CDR1 DFQATT and CDR2 SNEGSKA (reference sequence). This clonotype occurred many times. Preparation of the TCRbeta library was carried out with unique molecular identifiers. TCRdb called the PCR reads again in MiXCR, with one record for every CDR3 protein. The sample has 200,000 to 300,000 distinct CDR3 sequences, approximately 12% seen once.

The source of this sequence is a human donor who donated a stem cell graft to a child with acute lymphoblastic leukemia. The specimen was PBMCs from the stem cell graft donor, collected from the stem cell graft. This chain connects TRBV20-1 to TRBJ2-1, with a possible D match to TRBD2 (6 bases). The CDR3 DNA follows: TGCAGTGCTTTACTAGCCCGCAATGAGCAGTTCTTC. Translating gives CSALLARNEQFF.